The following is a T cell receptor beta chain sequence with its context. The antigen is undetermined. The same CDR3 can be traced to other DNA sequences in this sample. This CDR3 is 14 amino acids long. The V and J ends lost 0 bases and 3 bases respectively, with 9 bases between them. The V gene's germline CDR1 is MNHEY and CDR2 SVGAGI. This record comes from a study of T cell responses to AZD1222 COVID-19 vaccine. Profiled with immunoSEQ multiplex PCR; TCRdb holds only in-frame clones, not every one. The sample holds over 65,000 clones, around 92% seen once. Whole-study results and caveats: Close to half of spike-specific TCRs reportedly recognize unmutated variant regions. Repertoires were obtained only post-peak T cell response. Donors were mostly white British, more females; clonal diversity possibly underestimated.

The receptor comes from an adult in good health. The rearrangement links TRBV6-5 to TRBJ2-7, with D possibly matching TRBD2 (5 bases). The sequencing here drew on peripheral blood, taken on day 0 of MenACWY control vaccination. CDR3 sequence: CASSYSTGNYEQYF. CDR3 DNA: TGTGCCAGCAGTTACTCGACGGGGAACTACGAGCAGTACTTC.